Shown below are 25 T cell receptor beta chains from a single sample sequenced in a study of glioma-infiltrating T cells. The iRepertoire nested amplicon-rescue multiplex PCR amplified TCR alpha and beta CDR3s from RNA. TCRdb passed the multiplex PCR reads through MiXCR, listing each CDR3 protein once. The sample carries about 110,000 distinct CDR3 sequences, 25% recorded once. Sequenced material: glioma tissue, nonneoplastic brain tissue, or PBMCs (not recorded which). These receptors were collected from a human donor with low-grade glioma or glioblastoma, undergoing nonglioma brain surgery, or in good health (not recorded which).

This chain connects TRBV6-5 to TRBJ1-1, with D possibly TRBD1 on 5 matching bases. Trimming cost V 5 bases and J 4 bases, with 11 bases left between them. Germline assignment: CDR1 MNHEY and CDR2 SVGAGI. The CDR3 loop spans 13 amino acids. The DNA for the CDR3 is TGTGCCAGCAGTGAAAGGGGAACCACTGAAGCTTTCTTT. It encodes CASSERGTTEAFF.

In its sample, this clonotype was seen many times. This chain links TRBV2 with TRBJ2-2; D is undetermined. This CDR3 has 14 residues. Per the germline V gene, CDR1 is SNHLY and CDR2 is FYNNEI. V lost 5 bases to trimming and J lost 1 base, with 8 bases between them. The CDR3 spells CASSPDVNTGELFF. The CDR3 region has the DNA TGTGCCAGCAGTCCGGACGTGAACACCGGGGAGCTGTTTTTT.

There are a few counts of this clonotype. The CDR3: CASSSLAEWVKETQYF. The CDR3 coding sequence is TGTGCCAGCAGCTCACTAGCCGAGTGGGTCAAAGAGACCCAGTACTTC. V gene TRBV11-1 combines with J gene TRBJ2-5; TRBD2 is a possible D gene (6 bases). Germline CDR1 SGHAT, CDR2 FQDESV (reference sequence). V shed 4 bases and J shed 3 bases, with 18 bases lying between them. The CDR3 covers 16 residues. Looking up the rest from reference TRBV11-1 and TRBJ2-5 gives the full variable domain: EAEVAQSPRYKITEKSQAVAFWCDPISGHATLYWYRQILGQGPELLVQFQDESVVDDSQLPKDRFSAERLKGVDSTLKIQPAELGDSAMYLCASSSLAEWVKETQYFGPGTRLLVL.

This clonotype was seen ten or more times. The chain links TRBV12-3 or TRBV12-4 to TRBJ2-3; possible D gene TRBD1, 5 bases. The CDR3 totals 14 residues. Trimming removed 2 bases at V and 2 bases at J, with 8 bases between. In nucleotides, the CDR3 is TGTGCCAGCAGTTTATGGGGCAACACAGATACGCAGTATTTT. Protein product: CASSLWGNTDTQYF.

This clonotype was detected only a few times. This sequence joins TRBV12-3 or TRBV12-4 and TRBJ2-1; no clear D. The CDR3 is made up of 11 amino acids. Between the trimmed V and J ends, which lost 2 bases and 12 bases, there was a span of 8 bases. The chain's CDR3 is CASSLRRRQFF. DNA for the CDR3: TGTGCCAGCAGTTTAAGGCGTAGGCAGTTCTTC.

This clonotype showed up many times. The rearrangement links TRBV5-1 to TRBJ2-1; the match to TRBD1 covers 10 bases. Per germline, CDR1 SGHRS and CDR2 YFSETQ. CDR3 length: 16 amino acids. Germline trimming cut 0 bases from V and 2 bases from J; bases unmatched to any gene: 2. The CDR3 here is CASSLGGTGAYNEQFF. The CDR3 DNA reads as TGCGCCAGCAGCTTGGGGGGGACAGGGGCCTACAATGAGCAGTTCTTC.

Points on this clonotype: One end of the junction varies from germline; a read error may be responsible. The chain carries TRBV6-6 and TRBJ1-3, with TRBD1 matching 7 bases. This CDR3 contains 15 residues. CDR1 MNHNY and CDR2 SVGAGI come from the germline V gene (reference sequence). CDR3 sequence reads: CASSSSGTDENNIYF. Here the CDR3 DNA reads TGTGCCAGCAGTTCATCCGGGACAGACGAAAACAACATATATTTT.

The table lists this clonotype with a few counts. The rearrangement joins TRBV30 to TRBJ2-1; D is unclear. Germline-derived CDR1 and CDR2 are GTSNPN and SVGIG (reference sequence). This CDR3 has 14 residues. With 6 bases removed from V and 4 bases from J, the gap between germline ends came to 16 bases. The CDR3 coding sequence is TGTGCCTGCAATAACGGCAGGAAGTACAATGAGCAGTTCTTC. Translation gives CACNNGRKYNEQFF.

In this sample, this clonotype turned up many times. The chain links TRBV2 to TRBJ1-6; 9 bases align to TRBD1. This CDR3 has 17 residues. The V gene's germline CDR1 is SNHLY and CDR2 FYNNEI. With 6 bases clipped from V and 2 bases from J, the junction kept 8 bases outside the gene matches. The CDR3 protein is CASRAQGASPYNSPLHF. DNA for the CDR3: TGTGCCAGCAGAGCACAGGGGGCGAGTCCCTATAATTCACCCCTCCACTTT.

With regard to this clonotype: A much larger clone is a single base away; this may be a read error. This chain joins TRBV5-1 and TRBJ2-1, with 11 bases identical to TRBD1. The CDR3 extends over 16 amino acids. Germline CDR1 and CDR2: SGHRS and YFSETQ. The CDR3 DNA reads TGCGCCAGCAGCTCGTTAAGGACAGGGGGCCGCAATGATCAGTTCTTC. This encodes CASSSLRTGGRNDQFF.

This chain connects TRBV30 to TRBJ2-7; TRBD1 matches 8 bases. Losses at the gene ends were 2 bases for V and 5 bases for J; bases not matched to a gene: 11. CDR3 length: 15 residues. Looked up from germline, CDR1 is GTSNPN and CDR2 is SVGIG (reference sequence). The CDR3 protein is CAWSTGQGGWDEQYF. In DNA, the CDR3 is TGTGCCTGGAGTACCGGACAGGGAGGATGGGACGAGCAGTACTTC.

The table lists this clonotype with many counts. The chain combines TRBV2 with TRBJ2-7; TRBD1 aligns across 7 bases. The CDR3 loop spans 14 amino acids. J was trimmed by 3 bases and V by 3 bases; bases with no gene match: 5. In germline, CDR1 is SNHLY, CDR2 FYNNEI. The CDR3 bases are TGTGCCAGCAGTGAGGGACAGAACAACTACGAGCAGTACTTC. Its protein is CASSEGQNNYEQYF.

J is TRBJ2-1 and V is TRBV2, with 8 bases lining up with TRBD1. Germline values: CDR1 SNHLY, CDR2 FYNNEI. Trimming at V came to 7 bases and at J to 8 bases, leaving 10 bases not matched to a gene. This CDR3 has 14 residues. This chain's CDR3 is CASIRGRQGHEQFF. The CDR3 nucleotides read TGTGCCAGCATACGGGGCAGACAGGGGCATGAGCAGTTCTTC. Full variable domain (rest looked up from reference TRBV2 and TRBJ2-1): EPEVTQTPSHQVTQMGQEVILRCVPISNHLYFYWYRQILGQKVEFLVSFYNNEISEKSEIFDDQFSVERPDGSNFTLKIRSTKLEDSAMYFCASIRGRQGHEQFFGPGTRLTVL.

This clonotype was observed many times. The chain employs TRBV6-6 and TRBJ1-1, with D unclear. The CDR3 is made up of 13 amino acids. Germline CDR1 MNHNY, CDR2 SVGAGI (reference sequence). The V gene lost 2 bases and the J gene lost 1 base, with 5 bases spanning the gap. The CDR3: CASSYAGNTEAFF. The CDR3 DNA reads as TGTGCCAGCAGTTACGCGGGGAACACTGAAGCTTTCTTT.

Ten or more counts support this clonotype. The chain recombines TRBV19 with TRBJ2-1, with D possibly TRBD2 on 6 matching bases. The V end was cut by 3 bases, the J end by 12 bases, with 15 bases between. CDR1 and CDR2 (germline): LNHDA, SQIVND (reference sequence). CDR3 length: 13 residues. The CDR3 region is CASSIQRASGQFF. The CDR3, as DNA: TGTGCCAGTAGTATTCAGCGGGCGTCTGGGCAGTTCTTC.

The table lists this clonotype with many counts. This chain joins TRBV18 and TRBJ2-5; D remains ambiguous. Germline assignment: CDR1 KGHSH and CDR2 LQKENI. The length of the CDR3 is 12 residues. V lost 4 bases, J lost 2 bases, and 5 bases lay in between. DNA of the CDR3: TGTGCCAGCTCACTAGTACAAGAGACCCAGTACTTC. It encodes CASSLVQETQYF.

This clonotype has ten or more counts. The rearrangement uses TRBV27 and TRBJ1-5; D is perhaps TRBD1 (6 bases). The CDR3 consists of 15 residues. V was cut by 10 bases and J by 5 bases, with 21 bases left in between. Germline V gene data show CDR1 as MNHEY and CDR2 as SMNVEV (reference sequence). This chain's CDR3 is CATGALTEGDQPQHF. CDR3 bases: TGTGCCACCGGGGCCTTGACTGAGGGGGATCAGCCCCAGCATTTT.

J is TRBJ1-1 and V is TRBV14; no reliable D call. CDR3 size: 15 residues. In germline, CDR1 is SGHDN, CDR2 FVKESK. V shed 7 bases and J shed 1 base, with 16 bases lying between them. The CDR3 here is CASILLQLGNTEAFF. For the CDR3, the DNA is TGTGCCAGCATCTTACTCCAGTTAGGGAACACTGAAGCTTTCTTT.

This clonotype was counted once. The chain couples TRBV6-1 to TRBJ2-7, with D possibly being TRBD1 (5 bases). Germline loops: CDR1 MNHNS, CDR2 SASEGT. The ends were cut back, 6 bases at V and 1 base at J, with 13 bases in the middle. There are 14 residues in the CDR3. The CDR3 spells CASSLSWTSYEQYF. The DNA of the CDR3 is TGTGCCAGCAGCCTCTCCTGGACATCCTACGAGCAGTACTTC.

Many counts were recorded for this clonotype. V gene TRBV10-3 combines with J gene TRBJ2-2; either TRBD1 or TRBD2 may fit D (5 bases each). CDR1 and CDR2 from the germline V gene are ENHRY and SYGVKD. This CDR3 spans 16 amino acids. Trimming stripped 0 bases from V and 4 bases from J, with 12 bases between. In DNA, the CDR3 is TGTGCCATCAGTGAGTCCCCAGGGACCGTCACCGGGGAGCTGTTTTTT. Amino acid sequence: CAISESPGTVTGELFF.

The sample holds many counts of this clonotype. This sequence joins TRBV19 and TRBJ2-3, with 8 bases lining up with TRBD2. CDR3 length: 15 residues. CDR1 and CDR2 (germline): LNHDA, SQIVND (reference sequence). The J segment lost 3 bases and the V segment lost 10 bases, leaving 12 bases of the junction unmatched. Here the CDR3 reads CATKRRGVRTDTQYF. DNA of the CDR3: TGTGCCACCAAAAGGCGGGGGGTAAGGACAGATACGCAGTATTTT. Looking up the rest from reference TRBV19 and TRBJ2-3 gives the full variable domain: DGGITQSPKYLFRKEGQNVTLSCEQNLNHDAMYWYRQDPGQGLRLIYYSQIVNDFQKGDIAEGYSVSREKKESFPLTVTSAQKNPTAFYLCATKRRGVRTDTQYFGPGTRLTVL.

In this sample, this clonotype turned up many times. This chain connects TRBV7-9 to TRBJ2-7; no definite D call. V lost 4 bases, J lost 3 bases, and 10 bases lay in between. Germline loops: CDR1 SEHNR, CDR2 FQNEAQ (reference sequence). The CDR3 runs to 13 residues. CDR3 protein: CASSSEERYEQYF. DNA for the CDR3: TGTGCCAGCAGCTCAGAGGAACGCTACGAGCAGTACTTC.

This clonotype was recorded many times. The rearrangement joins TRBV28 to TRBJ1-2; D not resolved. With 3 bases removed from V and 8 bases from J, the gap between germline ends came to 19 bases. The germline gives CDR1 MDHEN, CDR2 SYDVKM. This CDR3 has 15 amino acids. CDR3 in DNA: TGTGCCAGCAGTTTGGCGGCAACCCAGCGTAAGGGCTACACCTTC. Amino acids: CASSLAATQRKGYTF.

The chain recombines TRBV7-9 with TRBJ1-5; D is perhaps TRBD1 (5 bases). Germline CDR1 reads SEHNR; CDR2 reads FQNEAQ (reference sequence). CDR3 length: 14 residues. The ends were cut back, 5 bases at V and 3 bases at J, with 11 bases in the middle. CDR3 in amino acids: CASSRQMDNQPQHF. The CDR3 coding sequence is TGTGCCAGCAGCAGACAGATGGACAATCAGCCCCAGCATTTT.

The table lists this clonotype with many counts. CDR3 nucleotide sequence: TGCAGTGCGTGGGACTTCGGAGCCTCCTACGAGCAGTACTTC. Its protein product is CSAWDFGASYEQYF. V usage is TRBV20-1 and J usage is TRBJ2-7, with a tentative D call TRBD2 (6 bases). Germline CDR1 is DFQATT and CDR2 is SNEGSKA (reference sequence). This CDR3 is 14 amino acids long. V was pared by 6 bases and J by 0 bases, with 15 bases between.